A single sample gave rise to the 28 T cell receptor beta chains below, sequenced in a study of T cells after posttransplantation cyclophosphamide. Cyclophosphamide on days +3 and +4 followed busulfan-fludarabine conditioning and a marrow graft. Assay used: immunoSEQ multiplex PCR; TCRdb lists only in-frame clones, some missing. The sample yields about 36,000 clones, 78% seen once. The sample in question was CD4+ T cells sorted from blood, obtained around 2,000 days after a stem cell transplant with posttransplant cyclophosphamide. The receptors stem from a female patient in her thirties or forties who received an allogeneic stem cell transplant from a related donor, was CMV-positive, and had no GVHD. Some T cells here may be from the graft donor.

CDR3 region: CASNRGLADLNGTQYF. CDR3 DNA: TGTGCCAGCAATCGTGGACTAGCTGATCTCAATGGTACGCAGTATTTT. The chain joins TRBV6-6 to TRBJ2-3; 8 nucleotides agree with TRBD2. V lost 7 bases, J lost 8 bases, and 17 bases stayed unmatched. Germline loops: CDR1 MNHNY, CDR2 SVGAGI (reference sequence). This CDR3 region has 16 residues.

The CDR3 bases are TGTGCCAGCAGCTTGGCTGGCAGGGGGGCCCGCGAGCAGTACTTC. Protein product: CASSLAGRGAREQYF. V and J are TRBV5-6 and TRBJ2-5, with D maybe TRBD1 (7 bases). The closer fit of TRBJ2-7 to the DNA end suggests the J call may be wrong. Per germline, CDR1 SGHDT and CDR2 YYEEEE. The CDR3 has 15 amino acids.

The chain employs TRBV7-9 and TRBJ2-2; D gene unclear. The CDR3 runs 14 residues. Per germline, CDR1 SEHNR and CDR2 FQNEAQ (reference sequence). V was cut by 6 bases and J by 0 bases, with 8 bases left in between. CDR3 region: CASRPHANTGELFF. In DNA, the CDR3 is TGTGCCAGCAGACCACACGCGAACACCGGGGAGCTGTTTTTT.

DNA of the CDR3: TGTGCCAGCAGAAAGGAGACAGGGGGCACCGGGGAGCTGTTTTTT. Translating gives CASRKETGGTGELFF. The chain combines TRBV2 with TRBJ2-2; 9 bases align to TRBD1. This CDR3 has 15 residues. With V trimmed by 6 bases and J by 4 bases, 6 bases remained unmatched. Per germline, CDR1 SNHLY and CDR2 FYNNEI.

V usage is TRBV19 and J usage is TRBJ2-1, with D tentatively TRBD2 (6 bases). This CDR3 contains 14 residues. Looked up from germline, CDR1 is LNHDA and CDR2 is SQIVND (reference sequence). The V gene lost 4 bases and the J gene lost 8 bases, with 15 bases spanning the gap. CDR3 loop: CASSRGRGGDEQFF. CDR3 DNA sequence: TGTGCCAGTAGTAGAGGACGGGGCGGGGATGAGCAGTTCTTC.

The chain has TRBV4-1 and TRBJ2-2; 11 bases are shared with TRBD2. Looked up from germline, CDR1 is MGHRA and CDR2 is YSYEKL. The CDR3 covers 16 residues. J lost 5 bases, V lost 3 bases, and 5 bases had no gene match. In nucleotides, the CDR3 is TGCGCCAGCAGCCATGCCTCTAGCGGGGGGACCGGGGAGCTGTTTTTT. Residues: CASSHASSGGTGELFF.

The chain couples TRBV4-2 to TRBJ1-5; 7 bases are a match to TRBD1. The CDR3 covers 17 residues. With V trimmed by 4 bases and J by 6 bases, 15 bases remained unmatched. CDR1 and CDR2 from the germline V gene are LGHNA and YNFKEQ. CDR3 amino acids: CASSRGPDREIGQPQHF. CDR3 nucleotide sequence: TGTGCCAGCAGCCGGGGGCCTGACAGGGAGATCGGTCAGCCCCAGCATTTT.

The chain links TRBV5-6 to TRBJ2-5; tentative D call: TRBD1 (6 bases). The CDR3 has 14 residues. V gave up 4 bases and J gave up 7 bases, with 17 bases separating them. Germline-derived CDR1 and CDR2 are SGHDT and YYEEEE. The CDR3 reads CASSPQGPRMTQYF. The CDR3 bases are TGTGCCAGCAGCCCACAGGGCCCCAGAATGACCCAGTACTTC.

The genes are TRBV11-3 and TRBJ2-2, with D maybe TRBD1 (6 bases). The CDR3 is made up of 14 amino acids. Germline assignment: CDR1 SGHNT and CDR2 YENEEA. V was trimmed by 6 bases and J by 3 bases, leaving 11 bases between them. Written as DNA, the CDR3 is TGTGCCAGCAGTAGACAGGCGGACACCGGGGAGCTGTTTTTT. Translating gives CASSRQADTGELFF. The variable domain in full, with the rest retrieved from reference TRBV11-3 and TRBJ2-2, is EAGVVQSPRYKIIEKKQPVAFWCNPISGHNTLYWYLQNLGQGPELLIRYENEEAVDDSQLPKDRFSAERLKGVDSTLKIQPAELGDSAVYLCASSRQADTGELFFGEGSRLTVL.

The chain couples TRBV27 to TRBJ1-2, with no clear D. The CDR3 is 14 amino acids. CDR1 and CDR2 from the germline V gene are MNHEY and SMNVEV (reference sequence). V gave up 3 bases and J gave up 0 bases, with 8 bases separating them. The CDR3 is CASSFSGPNYGYTF. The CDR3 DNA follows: TGTGCCAGCAGTTTTAGCGGTCCTAACTATGGCTACACCTTC.

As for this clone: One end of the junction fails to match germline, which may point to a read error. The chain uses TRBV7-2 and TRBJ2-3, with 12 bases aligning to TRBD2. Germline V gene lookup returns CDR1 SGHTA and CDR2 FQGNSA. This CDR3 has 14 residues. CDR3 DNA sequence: TGTGCCACCAGCCGAACTAGCGGGGGGGATACGCAGTATTTT. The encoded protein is CATSRTSGGDTQYF.

DNA of the CDR3: TGTGCCAGCAGTCCAGGACTAGCGGGGGGGCCCATTGAGCAGTTCTTC. It specifies CASSPGLAGGPIEQFF. This sequence joins TRBV7-2 and TRBJ2-1; TRBD2 agrees at 15 bases. The CDR3 totals 16 residues. J lost 9 bases, V lost 6 bases, and 9 bases had no gene match. Germline CDR1 is SGHTA and CDR2 is FQGNSA. The variable domain in full, completed from reference TRBV7-2 and TRBJ2-1, reads GAGVSQSPSNKVTEKGKDVELRCDPISGHTALYWYRQSLGQGLEFLIYFQGNSAPDKSGLPSDRFSAERTGGSVSTLTIQRTQQEDSAVYLCASSPGLAGGPIEQFFGPGTRLTVL.

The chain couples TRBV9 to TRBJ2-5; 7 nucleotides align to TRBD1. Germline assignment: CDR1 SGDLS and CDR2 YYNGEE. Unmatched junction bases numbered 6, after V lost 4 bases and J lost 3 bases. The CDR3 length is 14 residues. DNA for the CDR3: TGTGCCAGCAGCACCCGGGACAGTAAAGAGACCCAGTACTTC. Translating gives CASSTRDSKETQYF.

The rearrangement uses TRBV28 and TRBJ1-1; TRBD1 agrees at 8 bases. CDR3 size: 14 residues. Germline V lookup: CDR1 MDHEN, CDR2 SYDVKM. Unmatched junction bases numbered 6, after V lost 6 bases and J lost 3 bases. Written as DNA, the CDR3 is TGTGCCAGCAGAACTATGACAGGGGACACTGAAGCTTTCTTT. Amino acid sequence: CASRTMTGDTEAFF.

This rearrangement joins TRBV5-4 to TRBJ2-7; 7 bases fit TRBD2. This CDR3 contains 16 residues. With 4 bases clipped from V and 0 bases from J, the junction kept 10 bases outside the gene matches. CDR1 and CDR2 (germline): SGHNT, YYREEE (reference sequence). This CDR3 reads CASSPGGRGSSYEQYF. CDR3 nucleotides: TGTGCCAGCAGCCCCGGAGGGCGGGGGAGCTCCTACGAGCAGTACTTC.

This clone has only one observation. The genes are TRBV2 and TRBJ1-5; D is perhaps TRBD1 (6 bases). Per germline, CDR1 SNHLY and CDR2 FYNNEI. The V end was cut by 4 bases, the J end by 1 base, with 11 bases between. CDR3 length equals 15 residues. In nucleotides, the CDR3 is TGTGCCAGCAGTGGGGGAGGGGGAAGCAATCAGCCCCAGCATTTT. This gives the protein CASSGGGGSNQPQHF.

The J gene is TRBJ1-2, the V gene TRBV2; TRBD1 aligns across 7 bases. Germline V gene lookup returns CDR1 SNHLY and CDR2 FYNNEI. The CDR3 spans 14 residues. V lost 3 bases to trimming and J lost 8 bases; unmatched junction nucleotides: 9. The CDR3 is CASSEGARGRGYTF. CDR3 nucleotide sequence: TGTGCCAGCAGTGAGGGGGCCAGGGGGAGAGGCTACACCTTC.

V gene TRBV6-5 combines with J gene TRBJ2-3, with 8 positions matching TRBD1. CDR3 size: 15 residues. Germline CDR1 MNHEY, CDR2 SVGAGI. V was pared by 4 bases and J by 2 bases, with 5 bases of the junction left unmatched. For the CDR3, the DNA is TGTGCCAGCAGTTCCAGGACAGGGTCCACAGATACGCAGTATTTT. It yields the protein CASSSRTGSTDTQYF.

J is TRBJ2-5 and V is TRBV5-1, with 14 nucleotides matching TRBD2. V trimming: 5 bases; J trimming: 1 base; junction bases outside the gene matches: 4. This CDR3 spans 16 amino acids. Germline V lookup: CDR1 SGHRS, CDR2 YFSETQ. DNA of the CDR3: TGCGCCAGCAGACGGACTAGCGGGGGGTTCCAAGAGACCCAGTACTTC. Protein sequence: CASRRTSGGFQETQYF.

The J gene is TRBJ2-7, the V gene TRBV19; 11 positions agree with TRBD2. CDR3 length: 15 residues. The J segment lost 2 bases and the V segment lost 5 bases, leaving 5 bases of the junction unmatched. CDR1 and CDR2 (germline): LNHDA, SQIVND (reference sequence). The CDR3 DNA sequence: TGTGCCAGTAGTGGGCCGGGACTAGCGGCCTACGAGCAGTACTTC. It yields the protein CASSGPGLAAYEQYF.

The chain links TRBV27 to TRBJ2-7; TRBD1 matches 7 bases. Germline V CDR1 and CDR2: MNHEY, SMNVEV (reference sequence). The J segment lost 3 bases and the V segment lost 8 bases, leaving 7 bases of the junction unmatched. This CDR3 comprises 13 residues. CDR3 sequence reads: CASGKDRFYEQYF. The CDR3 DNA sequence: TGTGCCAGCGGTAAGGACAGGTTCTACGAGCAGTACTTC.

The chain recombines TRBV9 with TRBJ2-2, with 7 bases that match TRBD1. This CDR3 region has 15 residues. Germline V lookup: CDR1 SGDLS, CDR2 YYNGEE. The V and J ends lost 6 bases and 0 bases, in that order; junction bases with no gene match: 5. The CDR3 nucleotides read TGTGCCAGCACCCGGACAGGAACGAACACCGGGGAGCTGTTTTTT. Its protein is CASTRTGTNTGELFF.

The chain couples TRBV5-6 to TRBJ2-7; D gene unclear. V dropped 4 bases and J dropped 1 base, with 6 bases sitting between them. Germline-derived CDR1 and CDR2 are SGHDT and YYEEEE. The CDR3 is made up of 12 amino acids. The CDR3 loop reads CASSPGSYEQYF. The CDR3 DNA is TGTGCCAGCAGCCCCGGGTCCTACGAGCAGTACTTC.

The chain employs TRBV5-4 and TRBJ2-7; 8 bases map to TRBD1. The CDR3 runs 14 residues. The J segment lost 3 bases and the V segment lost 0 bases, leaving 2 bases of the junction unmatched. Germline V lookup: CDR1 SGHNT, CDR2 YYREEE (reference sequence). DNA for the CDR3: TGTGCCAGCAGCTTGGGACAGGGGTTCTACGAGCAGTACTTC. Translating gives CASSLGQGFYEQYF. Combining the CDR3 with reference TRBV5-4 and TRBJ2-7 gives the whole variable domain ETGVTQSPTHLIKTRGQQVTLRCSSQSGHNTVSWYQQALGQGPQFIFQYYREEENGRGNFPPRFSGLQFPNYSSELNVNALELDDSALYLCASSLGQGFYEQYFGPGTRLTVT.

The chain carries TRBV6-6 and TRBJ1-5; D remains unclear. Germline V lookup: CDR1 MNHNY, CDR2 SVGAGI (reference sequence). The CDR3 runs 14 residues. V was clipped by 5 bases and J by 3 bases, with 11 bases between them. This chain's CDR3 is CASSPAQLNQPQHF. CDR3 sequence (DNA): TGTGCCAGCAGTCCCGCACAGCTCAATCAGCCCCAGCATTTT.

The CDR3 coding sequence is TGTGCCAGCAGTGAAGGTACAGGGCTGAGCAATCAGCCCCAGCATTTT. The encoded protein is CASSEGTGLSNQPQHF. The chain joins TRBV2 to TRBJ1-5, with D possibly being TRBD1 (6 bases). Germline V CDR1 and CDR2: SNHLY, FYNNEI. The CDR3 is 16 amino acids. The V end lost 1 base, the J end lost 1 base, and 11 bases lay between the germline ends.

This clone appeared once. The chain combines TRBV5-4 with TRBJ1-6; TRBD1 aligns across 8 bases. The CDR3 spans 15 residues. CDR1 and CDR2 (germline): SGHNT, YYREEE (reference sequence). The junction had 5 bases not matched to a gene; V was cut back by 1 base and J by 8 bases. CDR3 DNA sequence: TGTGCCAGCAGCTTGTTCGTGGGACAGGATTCACCCCTCCACTTT. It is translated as CASSLFVGQDSPLHF.

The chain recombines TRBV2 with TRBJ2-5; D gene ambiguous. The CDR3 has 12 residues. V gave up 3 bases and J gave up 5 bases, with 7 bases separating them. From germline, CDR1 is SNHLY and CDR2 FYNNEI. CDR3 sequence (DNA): TGTGCCAGCAGTGAGGCAGTGGAGACCCAGTACTTC. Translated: CASSEAVETQYF.